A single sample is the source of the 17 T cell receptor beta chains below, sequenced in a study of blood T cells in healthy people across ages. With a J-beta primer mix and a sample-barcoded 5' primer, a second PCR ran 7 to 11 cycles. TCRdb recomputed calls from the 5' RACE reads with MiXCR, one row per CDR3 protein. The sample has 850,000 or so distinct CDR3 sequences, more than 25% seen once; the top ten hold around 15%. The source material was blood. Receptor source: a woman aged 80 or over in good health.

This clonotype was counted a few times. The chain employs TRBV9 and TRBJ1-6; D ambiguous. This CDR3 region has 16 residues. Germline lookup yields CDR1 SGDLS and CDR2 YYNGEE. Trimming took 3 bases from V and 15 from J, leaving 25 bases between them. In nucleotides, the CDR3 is TGTGCCAGCAGCGCAGCCCCAGACGTCCGGGCCGGGGACCTCCACTTT. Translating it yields CASSAAPDVRAGDLHF.

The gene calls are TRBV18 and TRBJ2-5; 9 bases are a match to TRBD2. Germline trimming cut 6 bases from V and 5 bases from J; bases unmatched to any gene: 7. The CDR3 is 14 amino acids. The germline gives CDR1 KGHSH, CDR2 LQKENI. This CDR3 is CASSALAGRETQYF. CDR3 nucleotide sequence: TGTGCCAGCTCCGCCCTAGCGGGGAGGGAGACCCAGTACTTC. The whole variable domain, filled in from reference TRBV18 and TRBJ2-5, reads NAGVMQNPRHLVRRRGQEARLRCSPMKGHSHVYWYRQLPEEGLKFMVYLQKENIIDESGMPKERFSAEFPKEGPSILRIQQVVRGDSAAYFCASSALAGRETQYFGPGTRLLVL.

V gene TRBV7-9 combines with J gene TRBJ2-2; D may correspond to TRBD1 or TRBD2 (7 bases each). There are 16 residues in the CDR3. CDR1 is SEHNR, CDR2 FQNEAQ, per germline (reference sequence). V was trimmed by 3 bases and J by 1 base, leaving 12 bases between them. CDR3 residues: CASSLGGGLNTGELFF. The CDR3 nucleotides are TGTGCCAGCAGCTTGGGAGGGGGCCTGAACACCGGGGAGCTGTTTTTT.

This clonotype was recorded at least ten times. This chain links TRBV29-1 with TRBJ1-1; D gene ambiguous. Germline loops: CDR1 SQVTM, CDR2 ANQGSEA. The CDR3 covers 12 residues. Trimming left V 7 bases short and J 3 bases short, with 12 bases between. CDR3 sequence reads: CSARTGDTEAFF. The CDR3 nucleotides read TGCAGCGCCCGGACGGGAGACACTGAAGCTTTCTTT.

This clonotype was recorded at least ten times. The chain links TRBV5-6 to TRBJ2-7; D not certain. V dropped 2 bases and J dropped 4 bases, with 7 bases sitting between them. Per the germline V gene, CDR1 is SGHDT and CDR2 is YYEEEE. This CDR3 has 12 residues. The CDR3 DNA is TGTGCCAGCAGCTTAAATGGTTACGAGCAGTACTTC. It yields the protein CASSLNGYEQYF.

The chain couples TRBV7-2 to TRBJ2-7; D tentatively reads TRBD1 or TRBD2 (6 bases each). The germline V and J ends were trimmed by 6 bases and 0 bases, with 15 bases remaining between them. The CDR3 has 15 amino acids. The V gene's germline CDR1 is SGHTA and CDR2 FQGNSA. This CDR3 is CASRSGGLSSYEQYF. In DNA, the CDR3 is TGTGCCAGCAGAAGTGGGGGGCTGAGCTCCTACGAGCAGTACTTC.

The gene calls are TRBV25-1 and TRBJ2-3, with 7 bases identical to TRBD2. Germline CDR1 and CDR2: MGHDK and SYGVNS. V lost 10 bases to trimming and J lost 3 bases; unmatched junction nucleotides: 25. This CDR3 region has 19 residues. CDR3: CANSRGTAGGTRRTDTQYF. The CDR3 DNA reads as TGTGCCAACAGCCGAGGGACGGCCGGGGGGACCCGGAGGACAGATACGCAGTATTTT.

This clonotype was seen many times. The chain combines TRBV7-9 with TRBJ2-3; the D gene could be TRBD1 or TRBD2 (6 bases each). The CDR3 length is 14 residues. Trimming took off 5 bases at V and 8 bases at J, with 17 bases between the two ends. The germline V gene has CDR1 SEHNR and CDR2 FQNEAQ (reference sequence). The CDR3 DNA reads TGTGCCAGCAGCAAGCAAGAGGGGGGCGGTACGCAGTATTTT. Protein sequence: CASSKQEGGGTQYF.

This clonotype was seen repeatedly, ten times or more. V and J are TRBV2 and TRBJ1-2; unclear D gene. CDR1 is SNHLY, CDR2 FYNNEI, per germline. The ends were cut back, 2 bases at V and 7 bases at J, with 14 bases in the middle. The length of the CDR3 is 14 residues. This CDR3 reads CASSEKLAASGYTF. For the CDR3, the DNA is TGTGCCAGCAGTGAAAAGTTGGCAGCCAGTGGCTACACCTTC.

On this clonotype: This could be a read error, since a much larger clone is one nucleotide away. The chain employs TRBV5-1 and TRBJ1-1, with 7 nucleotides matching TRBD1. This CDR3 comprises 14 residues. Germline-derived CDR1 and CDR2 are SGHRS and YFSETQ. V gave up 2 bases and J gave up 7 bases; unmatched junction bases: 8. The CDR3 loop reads CASSLQGLFIEAFF. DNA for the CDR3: TGCGCCAGCAGCTTACAGGGGCTATTCATTGAAGCTTTCTTT.

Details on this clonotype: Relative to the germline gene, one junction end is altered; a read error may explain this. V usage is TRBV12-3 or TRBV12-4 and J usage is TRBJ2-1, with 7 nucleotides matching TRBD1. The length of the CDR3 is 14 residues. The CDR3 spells CASSPDRTYSEQFF. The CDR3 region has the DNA TGTGCCAGCAGTCCGGACAGGACCTACAGTGAGCAGTTCTTC.

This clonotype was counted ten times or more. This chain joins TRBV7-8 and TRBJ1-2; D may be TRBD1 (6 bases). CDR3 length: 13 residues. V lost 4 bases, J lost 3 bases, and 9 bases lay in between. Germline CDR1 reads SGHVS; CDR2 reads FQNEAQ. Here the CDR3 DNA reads TGTGCCAGCAGCTCCCAGGGGTACTATGGCTACACCTTC. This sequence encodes CASSSQGYYGYTF.

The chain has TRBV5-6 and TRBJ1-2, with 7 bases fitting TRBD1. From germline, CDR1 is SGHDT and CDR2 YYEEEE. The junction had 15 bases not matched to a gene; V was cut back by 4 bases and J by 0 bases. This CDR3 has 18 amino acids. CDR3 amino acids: CASSPRDSRQLPNYGYTF. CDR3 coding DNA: TGTGCCAGCAGCCCCCGGGACAGCCGCCAACTTCCTAACTATGGCTACACCTTC.

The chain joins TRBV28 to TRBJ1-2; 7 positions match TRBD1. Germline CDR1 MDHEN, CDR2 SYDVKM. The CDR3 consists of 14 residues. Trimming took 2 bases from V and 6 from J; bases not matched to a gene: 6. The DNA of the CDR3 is TGTGCCAGCAGTTTAACCAGGGGGGGCCATGGCTACACCTTC. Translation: CASSLTRGGHGYTF.

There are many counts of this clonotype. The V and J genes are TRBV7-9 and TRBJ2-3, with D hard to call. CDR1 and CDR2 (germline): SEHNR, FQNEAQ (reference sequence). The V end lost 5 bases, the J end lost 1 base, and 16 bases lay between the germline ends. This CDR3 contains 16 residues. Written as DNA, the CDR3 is TGTGCCAGCAGCAGTAATCTTGGAGTGGGCACAGATACGCAGTATTTT. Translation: CASSSNLGVGTDTQYF.

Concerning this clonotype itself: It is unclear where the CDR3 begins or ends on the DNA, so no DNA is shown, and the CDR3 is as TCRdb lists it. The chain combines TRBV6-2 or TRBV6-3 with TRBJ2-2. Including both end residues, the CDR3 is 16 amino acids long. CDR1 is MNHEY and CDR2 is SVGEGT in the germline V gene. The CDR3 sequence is CASSYDQMVAPGSCFF.

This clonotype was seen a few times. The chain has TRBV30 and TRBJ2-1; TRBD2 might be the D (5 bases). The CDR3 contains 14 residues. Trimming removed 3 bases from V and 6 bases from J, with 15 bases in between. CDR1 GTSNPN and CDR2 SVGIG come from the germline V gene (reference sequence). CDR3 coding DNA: TGTGCCTGGAGCTTCGGGGTTTCGGGCAATGAGCAGTTCTTC. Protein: CAWSFGVSGNEQFF.